The 13 T cell receptor beta chains reported below all come from one sample, sequenced in a study of cytomegalovirus exposure and HLA in healthy donors. The PCR had 60 Vbeta and 13 Jbeta primers. TCRdb keeps only in-frame clones here, not all; method: immunoSEQ multiplex PCR. The data contain 100,000 or so clones, around 79% of them seen just once; the ten biggest clones take up around 4.3%. The sample comprised PBMCs. The source is a woman aged 40 to 50 in good health and CMV-seropositive.

The J gene is TRBJ2-1, the V gene TRBV9, with TRBD2 matching over 12 bases. Per germline, CDR1 SGDLS and CDR2 YYNGEE. The CDR3 loop spans 15 amino acids. Unmatched junction bases numbered 3, after V lost 0 bases and J lost 8 bases. DNA for the CDR3: TGTGCCAGCAGCGTAGTGACTAGCGGGAGACATGAGCAGTTCTTC. This sequence encodes CASSVVTSGRHEQFF. Full variable domain (remainder filled in from reference TRBV9 and TRBJ2-1): DSGVTQTPKHLITATGQRVTLRCSPRSGDLSVYWYQQSLDQGLQFLIQYYNGEERAKGNILERFSAQQFPDLHSELNLSSLELGDSALYFCASSVVTSGRHEQFFGPGTRLTVL.

This chain links TRBV11-2 with TRBJ1-5; D is possibly TRBD1 (5 bases). Germline V gene data show CDR1 as SGHAT and CDR2 as FQNNGV. V was clipped by 1 base and J by 2 bases, with 9 bases between them. The length of the CDR3 is 15 residues. This CDR3 is CASSLGRAGNQPQHF. CDR3 coding DNA: TGTGCCAGCAGCTTAGGCAGGGCTGGCAATCAGCCCCAGCATTTT.

This clone was detected a few times. The J gene is TRBJ2-5, the V gene TRBV9, with D hard to call. Per the germline V gene, CDR1 is SGDLS and CDR2 is YYNGEE. This CDR3 region has 15 residues. V lost 2 bases and J 2 bases, leaving 13 bases between the germline ends. The CDR3 reads CASSVSTEIQETQYF. Here the CDR3 DNA reads TGTGCCAGCAGCGTGAGCACAGAGATACAAGAGACCCAGTACTTC.

Here the CDR3 reads CASSAPVQSNEKLFF. In nucleotides, the CDR3 is TGTGCCAGCAGTGCCCCCGTGCAAAGCAATGAAAAACTGTTTTTT. This sequence joins TRBV28 and TRBJ1-4; no firm D call. The CDR3 extends over 15 amino acids. The germline V gene encodes CDR1 MDHEN and CDR2 SYDVKM. Trimming left V 5 bases short and J 5 bases short, with 15 bases between.

The rearrangement links TRBV6-1 to TRBJ2-3; 10 nucleotides agree with TRBD2. Germline V gives CDR1 MNHNS, CDR2 SASEGT. Trimming took 3 bases from V and 3 from J; bases not matched to a gene: 3. The CDR3 sequence is 15 residues long. CDR3 DNA sequence: TGTGCCAGCAGTGAGGCTAGCGGGAGTACAGATACGCAGTATTTT. Translated, it gives CASSEASGSTDTQYF.

V and J are TRBV27 and TRBJ1-5; D possibly corresponds to TRBD1 (5 bases). V shed 3 bases and J shed 6 bases, with 9 bases lying between them. The CDR3 is made up of 13 amino acids. The germline V gene has CDR1 MNHEY and CDR2 SMNVEV (reference sequence). CDR3 sequence reads: CASSFAGTQPQHF. The CDR3 nucleotides read TGTGCCAGCAGTTTTGCGGGGACTCAGCCCCAGCATTTT.

The chain couples TRBV7-2 to TRBJ1-2; D is perhaps TRBD1 (5 bases). The V and J ends lost 5 bases and 4 bases respectively, with 20 bases between them. CDR1 is SGHTA and CDR2 is FQGNSA in the germline V gene. The CDR3 covers 16 residues. The CDR3 DNA sequence: TGTGCCAGCAGCACGTCGGCGGGGGATCGAGTCTATGGCTACACCTTC. Protein: CASSTSAGDRVYGYTF. Using reference TRBV7-2 and TRBJ1-2 for the parts outside the CDR3, the full variable domain is GAGVSQSPSNKVTEKGKDVELRCDPISGHTALYWYRQSLGQGLEFLIYFQGNSAPDKSGLPSDRFSAERTGGSVSTLTIQRTQQEDSAVYLCASSTSAGDRVYGYTFGSGTRLTVV.

This chain links TRBV7-8 with TRBJ1-5, with 8 bases lining up with TRBD1. J gave up 2 bases and V 5 bases, and 11 bases lay outside the gene matches. Germline V gene lookup returns CDR1 SGHVS and CDR2 FQNEAQ. This CDR3 comprises 17 residues. The CDR3 loop reads CASSLPRTGNGNQPQHF. The CDR3 region has the DNA TGTGCCAGCAGCCTCCCCCGGACAGGGAATGGCAATCAGCCCCAGCATTTT.

The chain couples TRBV11-2 to TRBJ2-7; the D gene is possibly TRBD2 (5 bases). CDR1 is SGHAT and CDR2 is FQNNGV in the germline V gene. With 2 bases removed from V and 5 bases from J, the gap between germline ends came to 16 bases. CDR3 size: 15 residues. The CDR3: CASSLPAGPPHEQYF. In DNA, the CDR3 is TGTGCCAGCAGCTTACCCGCGGGCCCCCCCCACGAGCAGTACTTC.

The genes are TRBV7-2 and TRBJ2-5; maybe TRBD1 (6 bases). The CDR3 has 14 amino acids. Trimming took off 5 bases at V and 1 base at J, with 11 bases between the two ends. Germline loops: CDR1 SGHTA, CDR2 FQGNSA. The DNA of the CDR3 is TGTGCCAGCAGCCTCGGGACACCCCAAGAGACCCAGTACTTC. It encodes CASSLGTPQETQYF.

The chain has TRBV5-8 and TRBJ2-3; TRBD2 agrees at 8 bases. Germline V lookup: CDR1 SGHTS, CDR2 YDEGEE. This CDR3 is built from 16 residues. V lost 0 bases and J lost 5; bases outside the gene matches: 8. CDR3 nucleotides: TGTGCCAGCAGCTTGGACTTAGCGGGAACGGTAGATACGCAGTATTTT. Its translation: CASSLDLAGTVDTQYF.

This chain uses TRBV11-3 with TRBJ2-7, with a possible D match to TRBD2 (6 bases). CDR3 length equals 13 residues. Trimming removed 0 bases at V and 6 bases at J, with 9 bases between. CDR1 is SGHNT and CDR2 is YENEEA in the germline V gene. CDR3 DNA sequence: TGTGCCAGCAGCTTAGACGCGGGATCCGAGCAGTACTTC. It encodes CASSLDAGSEQYF.

This clone was picked up one time. The V call is TRBV30, the J call TRBJ1-2; D gene uncertain. The CDR3 spans 11 residues. Per germline, CDR1 GTSNPN and CDR2 SVGIG (reference sequence). Trimming removed 4 bases from V and 2 bases from J, with 5 bases in between. As DNA, the CDR3 is TGTGCCTGGACGCAGAACTATGGCTACACCTTC. It specifies CAWTQNYGYTF. Drawing the rest from reference TRBV30 and TRBJ1-2, the complete variable domain is SQTIHQWPATLVQPVGSPLSLECTVEGTSNPNLYWYRQAAGRGLQLLFYSVGIGQISSEVPQNLSASRPQDRQFILSSKKLLLSDSGFYLCAWTQNYGYTFGSGTRLTVV.